The 2 T cell receptor beta chains reported below all come from one sample, sequenced in a study of regulatory T cells in long-lasting Graves disease. Researchers made TCR beta libraries by using iRepertoire HTBI primers and running Arm-PCR on CDR3 regions. In TCRdb, the multiplex PCR reads were re-called with MiXCR into one record per CDR3 protein. The top ten clones hold over 11% of a sample with 200,000 to 250,000 distinct CDR3 sequences, 20% of them seen once. Documented time point: newly diagnosed GD, antithyroid drugs for less than 3 months. Researchers made the TCR library from RNA that was extracted from PBMCs. The sample consisted of peripheral blood mononuclear cells (PBMCs), taken at new diagnosis, from a patient treated with antithyroid drugs. The receptors were gathered from a female donor with Graves disease.

In this sample, this clonotype turned up many times. The CDR3 sequence is CASSYWGSGGSETQYF. DNA for the CDR3: TGTGCCAGCAGTTACTGGGGTAGCGGGGGGTCGGAGACCCAGTACTTC. The V call is TRBV6-5, the J call TRBJ2-5; TRBD2 matches at 10 bases. The CDR3 has 16 amino acids. Per the germline V gene, CDR1 is MNHEY and CDR2 is SVGAGI. J was trimmed by 5 bases and V by 1 base; bases with no gene match: 7.

This clonotype was picked up many times. The chain combines TRBV2 with TRBJ1-4; D is undetermined. V shed 3 bases and J shed 4 bases, with 6 bases lying between them. CDR1 is SNHLY, CDR2 FYNNEI, per germline. The CDR3 has 13 amino acids. CDR3 DNA sequence: TGTGCCAGCAGTGAGCGGGATAATGAAAAACTGTTTTTT. It specifies CASSERDNEKLFF.